This T cell receptor beta chain was retrieved from a study of blood T cell repertoires in COVID-19. Study-wide background: Sites across the United States, Italy and Spain contributed samples from acute and convalescent COVID-19.

Assay: immunoSEQ multiplex PCR; the TCRdb copy retains only in-frame clones and omits some. In the table there are fewer than 400,000 clones, under 95% of which are singletons. Participants, about 18 to 90 years old, spanned some 23 US areas. Clinical histories supplied by participants themselves formed the basis of cohort assignment. The CDR3 is 12 amino acids. Per germline, CDR1 LNHDA and CDR2 SQIVND (reference sequence). V lost 5 bases and J 6 bases, leaving 10 bases between the germline ends. The TCR originated in a woman in her thirties who had recovered from COVID-19. The chain is built from TRBV19 and TRBJ1-2; D is undetermined. The sequenced material came from PBMCs or T cells enriched from blood (not recorded which). The CDR3 DNA follows: TGTGCCAGTAGTGGCGGGAGGGATGGCTACACCTTC. This encodes CASSGGRDGYTF.